The 3 T cell receptor beta chains in this list originate from one sample, sequenced in a study of beta chain features in type 1 diabetes. Study results and caveats: Patients with Type 1 diabetes showed moderately but significantly shorter TCRB CDR3s in all four CD4+ subsets.

No antigen has been assigned to these receptors. Expressed TCRB transcripts were sequenced because the entire RNA isolate underwent reverse transcription. Only in-frame clones appear in the TCRdb table, and some are missing; sequencing was by immunoSEQ multiplex PCR. In the table there are roughly 300,000 clones, about 13% of which are singletons. Material: naive CD4+ T cells from blood. Receptor source: a man aged 30-40 years with type 1 diabetes.

The chain uses TRBV4-3 and TRBJ1-2; D ambiguous. Per germline, CDR1 LGHNA and CDR2 YSLEER. The V gene lost 3 bases and the J gene lost 4 bases, with 9 bases spanning the gap. CDR3 length: 13 residues. CDR3 protein: CASSQRVGYGYTF. For the CDR3, the DNA is TGCGCCAGCAGCCAGAGGGTAGGCTATGGCTACACCTTC.

This clone was counted between two and nine times. This chain uses TRBV7-3 with TRBJ2-3; 11 nucleotides align to TRBD2. Germline-derived CDR1 and CDR2 are SGHTA and FQGTGA. V was pared by 3 bases and J by 5 bases, with 1 base of the junction left unmatched. CDR3 length: 14 residues. CDR3 nucleotide sequence: TGTGCCAGCAGCTTGGGACTAGCGGTAGATACGCAGTATTTT. It codes for CASSLGLAVDTQYF.

This clone was counted once. V is TRBV14 and J is TRBJ1-2, with D unclear. Per germline, CDR1 SGHDN and CDR2 FVKESK. V gave up 1 base and J gave up 8 bases, with 11 bases separating them. This CDR3 spans 13 amino acids. The CDR3 sequence: CASSQAGLQGYTF. Written as DNA, the CDR3 is TGTGCCAGCAGCCAAGCCGGGTTGCAGGGCTACACCTTC.